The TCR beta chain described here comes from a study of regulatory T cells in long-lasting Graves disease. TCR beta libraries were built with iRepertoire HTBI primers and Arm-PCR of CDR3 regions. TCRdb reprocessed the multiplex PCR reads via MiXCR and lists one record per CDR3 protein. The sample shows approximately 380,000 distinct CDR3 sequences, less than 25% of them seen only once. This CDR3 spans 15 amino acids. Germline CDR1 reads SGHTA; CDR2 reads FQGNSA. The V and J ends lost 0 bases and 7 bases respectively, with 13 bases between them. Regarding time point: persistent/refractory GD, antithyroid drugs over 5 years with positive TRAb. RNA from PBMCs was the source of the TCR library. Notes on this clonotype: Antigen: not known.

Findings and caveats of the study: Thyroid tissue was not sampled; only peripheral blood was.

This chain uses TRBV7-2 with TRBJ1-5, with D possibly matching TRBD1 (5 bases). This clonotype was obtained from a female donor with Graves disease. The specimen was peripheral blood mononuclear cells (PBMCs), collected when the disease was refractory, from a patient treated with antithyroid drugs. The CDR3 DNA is TGTGCCAGCAGCTTAGCGGGGGGGAGAGGACAGCCCCAGCATTTT. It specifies CASSLAGGRGQPQHF.